This passage covers 19 T cell receptor beta chains from one sample sequenced in a study of T cell responses to AZD1222 COVID-19 vaccine. The assay was immunoSEQ multiplex PCR, and TCRdb's table has in-frame clones only and misses some. The table has 70,000 to 90,000 clones, about nine tenths seen once. Here the sequenced sample was peripheral blood, taken on day 0 of AZD1222 vaccination. These TCRs come from an adult in good health.

The sample holds one count of this clone. This chain joins TRBV14 and TRBJ2-7; 10 bases align to TRBD1. Germline V gene lookup returns CDR1 SGHDN and CDR2 FVKESK. This CDR3 spans 15 amino acids. The V segment lost 4 bases and the J segment 4 bases; nucleotides outside the gene matches: 7. The CDR3 DNA is TGTGCCAGCAGCCTCCTGGACAGGGGGAGTTACGAGCAGTACTTC. Residues: CASSLLDRGSYEQYF.

The V call is TRBV19, the J call TRBJ1-1; TRBD1 agrees at 8 bases. There are 13 residues in the CDR3. V gave up 4 bases and J gave up 6 bases; unmatched junction bases: 4. Germline assignment: CDR1 LNHDA and CDR2 SQIVND (reference sequence). The DNA for the CDR3 is TGTGCCAGTAGTAGGGACAGGCACGCTGAAGCTTTCTTT. Encoded protein: CASSRDRHAEAFF.

The chain combines TRBV2 with TRBJ2-2; D possibly corresponds to TRBD2 (6 bases). Trimming removed 4 bases from V and 9 bases from J, with 12 bases in between. Germline CDR1 SNHLY, CDR2 FYNNEI. This CDR3 comprises 13 residues. CDR3 protein: CASSAEGRWELFF. The CDR3 DNA is TGTGCCAGCAGTGCGGAGGGCCGCTGGGAGCTGTTTTTT.

The chain carries TRBV27 and TRBJ2-5; D is unclear. Germline V CDR1 and CDR2: MNHEY, SMNVEV (reference sequence). Trimming took off 6 bases at V and 4 bases at J, with 15 bases between the two ends. This CDR3 comprises 14 residues. Written as DNA, the CDR3 is TGTGCCAGCAGCTCCCGGCGTGAGTCAGAGACCCAGTACTTC. Protein: CASSSRRESETQYF.

V usage is TRBV10-3 and J usage is TRBJ1-1; no clear D gene. Per the germline V gene, CDR1 is ENHRY and CDR2 is SYGVKD. V was pared by 8 bases and J by 3 bases, with 13 bases between. CDR3 length: 13 residues. CDR3 nucleotide sequence: TGTGCCATCTCCGGCCCCAAGGACACTGAAGCTTTCTTT. Protein product: CAISGPKDTEAFF.

This chain links TRBV27 with TRBJ1-3; D possibly corresponds to TRBD1 (5 bases). This CDR3 is built from 14 residues. The ends were cut back, 1 base at V and 2 bases at J, with 6 bases in the middle. Germline loops: CDR1 MNHEY, CDR2 SMNVEV (reference sequence). The CDR3 sequence is CASSLWGAGNTIYF. CDR3 bases: TGTGCCAGCAGTTTATGGGGGGCTGGAAACACCATATATTTT.

The V call is TRBV5-1, the J call TRBJ2-1; D not resolved. The germline gives CDR1 SGHRS, CDR2 YFSETQ. V was pared by 0 bases and J by 8 bases, with 9 bases between. This CDR3 spans 13 amino acids. The CDR3 here is CASSLAQSHEQFF. Written as DNA, the CDR3 is TGCGCCAGCAGCTTGGCCCAGTCCCATGAGCAGTTCTTC.

The chain joins TRBV7-8 to TRBJ1-1; D is undetermined. From germline, CDR1 is SGHVS and CDR2 FQNEAQ. This CDR3 spans 14 amino acids. Deletions cut 2 bases from V and 3 bases from J, with 10 bases between. The CDR3 loop is CASSLRETYTEAFF. CDR3 DNA sequence: TGTGCCAGCAGCTTAAGGGAGACTTACACTGAAGCTTTCTTT.

This clone was detected only a few times. The CDR3 reads CASSFYGGTDTEAFF. The CDR3 coding sequence is TGCGCCAGCAGCTTTTACGGTGGGACGGACACTGAAGCTTTCTTT. The chain couples TRBV5-1 to TRBJ1-1; D perhaps matches TRBD1 (5 bases). Trimming took 2 bases from V and 3 from J, leaving 14 bases between them. The germline CDR1 and CDR2 sequences are SGHRS and YFSETQ. The CDR3 contains 15 residues.

V and J are TRBV5-1 and TRBJ1-1; D is uncertain. Germline V gene sequence: CDR1 SGHRS, CDR2 YFSETQ. This CDR3 has 14 residues. V was clipped by 4 bases and J by 1 base, with 11 bases between them. CDR3 protein: CASSPFDSNTEAFF. The CDR3 region has the DNA TGCGCCAGCAGCCCCTTCGACTCGAACACTGAAGCTTTCTTT.

The chain combines TRBV18 with TRBJ2-6; D unclear. This CDR3 is built from 17 residues. The V gene lost 3 bases and the J gene lost 0 bases, with 12 bases spanning the gap. The germline V gene has CDR1 KGHSH and CDR2 LQKENI. The CDR3 nucleotides are TGTGCCAGCTCACCCCTCGGTGCAGGCTCTGGGGCCAACGTCCTGACTTTC. Residues: CASSPLGAGSGANVLTF.

The J gene is TRBJ2-1, the V gene TRBV3-1 (or the pseudogene TRBV3-2), with 14 bases lining up with TRBD2. From germline, CDR1 is LGHDT and CDR2 YNNKEL (reference sequence). The CDR3 consists of 19 residues. The V gene end was trimmed by 2 bases and the J gene end by 7 bases; junction bases not matched to a gene: 13. The CDR3 DNA is TGTGCCAGCAGCCAAAGATTGGGAGGACTAGCGGGGGGTAGGAATGAGCAGTTCTTC. Translated: CASSQRLGGLAGGRNEQFF.

The chain employs TRBV10-1 and TRBJ2-7, with a possible D match to TRBD1 (6 bases). This CDR3 has 14 residues. V lost 2 bases to trimming and J lost 1 base, with 9 bases between them. The germline V gene encodes CDR1 WNHNN and CDR2 SYGVQD (reference sequence). The CDR3 loop reads CASSETGQSYEQYF. Here the CDR3 DNA reads TGCGCCAGCAGTGAGACTGGACAGTCCTACGAGCAGTACTTC.

Details on this clone: Other DNA sequences in the sample encode the same CDR3. V is TRBV6-5 and J is TRBJ1-5; possible D gene TRBD1, 6 bases. In germline, CDR1 is MNHEY, CDR2 SVGAGI. V dropped 2 bases and J dropped 7 bases, with 12 bases sitting between them. The CDR3 covers 14 residues. The CDR3 DNA reads as TGTGCCAGCAGTTACGGCCAGGGGAACCAGCCCCAGCATTTT. Translation gives CASSYGQGNQPQHF.

V and J are TRBV3-1 (or the pseudogene TRBV3-2) and TRBJ2-7; a weak D match, TRBD1 (5 bases). The V and J ends lost 0 bases and 6 bases respectively, with 12 bases between them. Per germline, CDR1 LGHDT and CDR2 YNNKEL (reference sequence). The CDR3 contains 14 residues. The CDR3 loop reads CASSQDRVSSEQYF. The CDR3, as DNA: TGTGCCAGCAGCCAAGACAGGGTAAGCTCCGAGCAGTACTTC.

The gene calls are TRBV6-5 and TRBJ1-2; 7 bases are a match to TRBD1. The CDR3 spans 14 residues. V trimming: 7 bases; J trimming: 0 bases; junction bases outside the gene matches: 5. The germline gives CDR1 MNHEY, CDR2 SVGAGI. The CDR3 sequence: CASTQGGANYGYTF. The DNA for the CDR3 is TGTGCCAGCACTCAGGGGGGAGCTAACTATGGCTACACCTTC.

V gene TRBV10-3 combines with J gene TRBJ2-7, with TRBD1 matching 9 bases. The J segment lost 2 bases and the V segment lost 2 bases, leaving 16 bases of the junction unmatched. The CDR3 is 19 residues long. Germline-derived CDR1 and CDR2 are ENHRY and SYGVKD. The CDR3 here is CAISEPDETTGTGTYEQYF. The CDR3 coding sequence is TGTGCCATCAGTGAGCCGGACGAAACCACCGGGACAGGGACCTACGAGCAGTACTTC.

The CDR3 DNA is TGTGCCAGTAGTAGGGTGGACAGTTCCTCACCCCTCCACTTT. It specifies CASSRVDSSSPLHF. The gene calls are TRBV19 and TRBJ1-6, with a possible D match to TRBD1 (6 bases). The CDR3 is made up of 14 amino acids. Germline values: CDR1 LNHDA, CDR2 SQIVND (reference sequence). Trimming removed 4 bases at V and 10 bases at J, with 14 bases between.

The chain couples TRBV27 to TRBJ1-5; D gene unclear. Trimming took off 4 bases at V and 3 bases at J, with 10 bases between the two ends. The CDR3 is made up of 14 amino acids. Germline CDR1 reads MNHEY; CDR2 reads SMNVEV (reference sequence). CDR3 nucleotides: TGTGCCAGCAGTTCCTTGAGATTCAATCAGCCCCAGCATTTT. It translates to CASSSLRFNQPQHF.